What follows describes a single TCR beta chain. At one of its ends the junction is not consistent with the germline gene, which may arise from a read error. Adults between about 18 and 89 years of age took part from fewer than 30 US areas. Researchers sorted participants into cohorts using their self-reported clinical history. A case of COVID-19 had been met by exposed participants within 2 weeks before study entry. CDR1 SGHDN and CDR2 FVKESK come from the germline V gene. The length of the CDR3 is 11 residues. The record originates from a study of blood T cell repertoires in COVID-19. Sequenced by immunoSEQ multiplex PCR; TCRdb stores in-frame clones only, minus some. The sample carries fewer than 350,000 clones, 85% recorded once.

The specimen was PBMCs or T cells enriched from blood (not recorded which). This TCR was recovered from a woman aged 30 to 39 who had been exposed to COVID-19. This chain connects TRBV14 to TRBJ1-2; D is ambiguous. This CDR3 reads CASSQVWAPDF. DNA of the CDR3: TGTGCCAGCAGCCAAGTTTGGGCCCCTGACTTC.